Following are 27 T cell receptor beta chains from one sample sequenced in a study of blood T cell repertoires in COVID-19. Assay used: immunoSEQ multiplex PCR; TCRdb lists only in-frame clones, some missing. The repertoire includes fewer than 150,000 clones, under 90% of them detected once, and over 5% sits in the top ten. Sequenced: peripheral blood. The receptors come from a human donor in a cohort sampled during active COVID-19.

This chain uses TRBV9 with TRBJ2-3; 8 bases line up with TRBD2. V lost 4 bases and J lost 6; bases outside the gene matches: 13. The CDR3 has 16 residues. In germline, CDR1 is SGDLS, CDR2 YYNGEE. The CDR3 region is CASSLKSGGLQDTQYF. The CDR3 nucleotides read TGTGCCAGCAGCCTTAAGAGCGGGGGCCTACAGGATACGCAGTATTTT.

The rearrangement links TRBV28 to TRBJ2-6; 13 positions agree with TRBD2. Germline CDR1 is MDHEN and CDR2 is SYDVKM. Trimming removed 6 bases from V and 0 bases from J; junction bases left unmatched: 17. CDR3 size: 22 residues. This CDR3 reads CASSLGRGLAGWPDSGANVLTF. CDR3 DNA: TGTGCCAGCAGCCTGGGCCGGGGACTAGCGGGGTGGCCCGACTCTGGGGCCAACGTCCTGACTTTC.

The gene calls are TRBV6-6 and TRBJ2-7; no firm D call. The CDR3 length is 15 residues. CDR1 is MNHNY, CDR2 SVGAGI, per germline (reference sequence). Trimming cost V 6 bases and J 5 bases, with 20 bases left between them. The CDR3 reads CASRLRVSGNHEQYF. The CDR3 nucleotides read TGTGCCAGCAGATTACGAGTATCAGGCAACCACGAGCAGTACTTC.

The chain has TRBV7-2 and TRBJ1-2, with 7 bases aligning to TRBD1. The germline V gene encodes CDR1 SGHTA and CDR2 FQGNSA. This CDR3 is 13 amino acids long. V trimming: 7 bases; J trimming: 2 bases; junction bases outside the gene matches: 4. CDR3 in DNA: TGTGCCAGCAACCTCAGGGGGAACTATGGCTACACCTTC. It is translated as CASNLRGNYGYTF.

This chain uses TRBV3-1 (or the pseudogene TRBV3-2) with TRBJ2-7, with a possible D match to TRBD2 (5 bases). CDR3 length: 12 residues. Germline V gene data show CDR1 as LGHDT and CDR2 as YNNKEL (reference sequence). The V and J ends lost 3 bases and 4 bases respectively, with 7 bases between them. The CDR3 nucleotides read TGTGCCAGCAGCCACGGCGGGTACGAGCAGTACTTC. It translates to CASSHGGYEQYF.

The chain joins TRBV6-2 or TRBV6-3 to TRBJ1-6, with 12 bases that match TRBD1. J lost 7 bases, V lost 2 bases, and 9 bases had no gene match. CDR3 length: 18 residues. Germline-derived CDR1 and CDR2 are MNHEY and SVGEGT. CDR3 loop: CASSYLTGQGADNSPLHF. CDR3 in DNA: TGTGCCAGCAGTTACCTCACGGGACAGGGGGCGGACAATTCACCCCTCCACTTT.

The V and J genes are TRBV19 and TRBJ1-2; no firm D call. Germline lookup yields CDR1 LNHDA and CDR2 SQIVND (reference sequence). CDR3 length: 14 residues. V shed 8 bases and J shed 5 bases, with 18 bases lying between them. The CDR3 DNA reads TGTGCCAGTTCGGATGTGGGTGACTTTTATGGCTACACCTTC. Translated: CASSDVGDFYGYTF. Combining the CDR3 with reference TRBV19 and TRBJ1-2 gives the whole variable domain DGGITQSPKYLFRKEGQNVTLSCEQNLNHDAMYWYRQDPGQGLRLIYYSQIVNDFQKGDIAEGYSVSREKKESFPLTVTSAQKNPTAFYLCASSDVGDFYGYTFGSGTRLTVV.

The gene calls are TRBV29-1 and TRBJ2-1; 7 bases line up with TRBD2. The trim removed 3 bases at V and 9 bases at J, leaving 5 bases unmatched. Germline-derived CDR1 and CDR2 are SQVTM and ANQGSEA. The CDR3 is 12 amino acids. The CDR3 DNA reads TGCAGCGTTGAGTTGTGGGAGGGTGAGCAGTTCTTC. Its protein product is CSVELWEGEQFF.

V usage is TRBV7-2 and J usage is TRBJ1-1; possibly TRBD1 for D (5 bases). The ends were cut back, 3 bases at V and 7 bases at J, with 12 bases in the middle. The CDR3 has 13 amino acids. The germline CDR1 and CDR2 sequences are SGHTA and FQGNSA. CDR3 nucleotide sequence: TGTGCCAGCAGCTTGGGGGGAAAGTATGAAGCTTTCTTT. Amino acids: CASSLGGKYEAFF.

The rearrangement uses TRBV5-1 and TRBJ2-5; D unresolved. V was pared by 0 bases and J by 0 bases, with 9 bases between. The germline V gene has CDR1 SGHRS and CDR2 YFSETQ. The CDR3 contains 15 residues. As DNA, the CDR3 is TGCGCCAGCAGCTTGGCCCCAGCGAACCAAGAGACCCAGTACTTC. Translating gives CASSLAPANQETQYF.

The gene calls are TRBV7-9 and TRBJ2-1; 8 positions match TRBD2. The V gene's germline CDR1 is SEHNR and CDR2 FQNEAQ (reference sequence). V trimming: 2 bases; J trimming: 10 bases; junction bases outside the gene matches: 7. The CDR3 contains 14 residues. The CDR3 loop reads CASSLLRGGNEQFF. Written as DNA, the CDR3 is TGTGCCAGCAGCTTACTCCGCGGGGGGAACGAGCAGTTCTTC.

V gene TRBV7-2 combines with J gene TRBJ2-1; TRBD1 matches 9 bases. V shed 5 bases and J 10 bases; nucleotides not matched to a gene: 9. This CDR3 region has 14 residues. Germline lookup yields CDR1 SGHTA and CDR2 FQGNSA. CDR3 DNA: TGTGCCAGCAGCGATGGGACAGGGTTCAGCGAGCAGTTCTTC. This gives the protein CASSDGTGFSEQFF.

The chain has TRBV4-1 and TRBJ2-7, with 8 bases identical to TRBD1. CDR1 is MGHRA, CDR2 YSYEKL, per germline. The V and J ends lost 3 bases and 1 base, in that order; junction bases with no gene match: 5. CDR3 length equals 15 residues. The CDR3 DNA follows: TGCGCCAGCAGCCACGGACAGGGAAGGTCCTACGAGCAGTACTTC. This sequence encodes CASSHGQGRSYEQYF.

This clone was seen a single time. V and J are TRBV7-2 and TRBJ1-2; unclear D gene. The CDR3 runs to 17 residues. Germline V gene lookup returns CDR1 SGHTA and CDR2 FQGNSA. Trimming stripped 1 base from V and 4 bases from J, with 19 bases between. The CDR3 nucleotides read TGTGCCAGCAGCTTAGTTGCCCGGACGGACTCCCTCTATGGCTACACCTTC. Translation gives CASSLVARTDSLYGYTF. Looking up the rest from reference TRBV7-2 and TRBJ1-2 gives the full variable domain: GAGVSQSPSNKVTEKGKDVELRCDPISGHTALYWYRQSLGQGLEFLIYFQGNSAPDKSGLPSDRFSAERTGGSVSTLTIQRTQQEDSAVYLCASSLVARTDSLYGYTFGSGTRLTVV.

The chain couples TRBV27 to TRBJ1-2; a weak D match, TRBD1 (5 bases). V was cut by 3 bases and J by 6 bases, with 11 bases left in between. In germline, CDR1 is MNHEY, CDR2 SMNVEV (reference sequence). The CDR3 consists of 13 residues. DNA for the CDR3: TGTGCCAGCAGTTTTGGGGCCCGTGATGGCTACACCTTC. Translation: CASSFGARDGYTF.

In nucleotides, the CDR3 is TGTGCCAGTAGCACCAGGGGCATGAACACTGAAGCTTTCTTT. Protein product: CASSTRGMNTEAFF. V and J are TRBV19 and TRBJ1-1; D perhaps matches TRBD1 (6 bases). V lost 6 bases and J 0 bases, leaving 11 bases between the germline ends. Germline-derived CDR1 and CDR2 are LNHDA and SQIVND (reference sequence). CDR3 length: 14 amino acids.

CDR3 in DNA: TGTGCCAGCAGCCAACTTTCAACGACTGAGCAGTACTTC. As protein: CASSQLSTTEQYF. The gene calls are TRBV11-3 and TRBJ2-7; D gene ambiguous. CDR1 is SGHNT, CDR2 YENEEA, per germline. Trimming cost V 5 bases and J 7 bases, with 15 bases left between them. The CDR3 contains 13 residues.

J is TRBJ2-3 and V is TRBV30, with 13 bases fitting TRBD2. Germline assignment: CDR1 GTSNPN and CDR2 SVGIG (reference sequence). The V and J ends lost 5 bases and 6 bases, in that order; junction bases with no gene match: 5. This CDR3 comprises 14 residues. The CDR3 protein is CAWGLAGAKDTQYF. The CDR3 DNA reads TGTGCCTGGGGACTAGCGGGGGCAAAGGATACGCAGTATTTT. The full variable domain, rest sourced from reference TRBV30 and TRBJ2-3, is SQTIHQWPATLVQPVGSPLSLECTVEGTSNPNLYWYRQAAGRGLQLLFYSVGIGQISSEVPQNLSASRPQDRQFILSSKKLLLSDSGFYLCAWGLAGAKDTQYFGPGTRLTVL.

This clone was counted between two and nine times. The chain is built from TRBV5-1 and TRBJ1-6, with unresolved D. The V gene's germline CDR1 is SGHRS and CDR2 YFSETQ. V was shortened by 1 base and J by 7 bases, with 6 bases between the two germline ends. This CDR3 has 13 residues. The CDR3 spells CASSLLENSPLHF. CDR3 nucleotide sequence: TGCGCCAGCAGCTTGCTTGAGAATTCACCCCTCCACTTT.

V usage is TRBV4-1 and J usage is TRBJ2-5; 7 bases align to TRBD2. The germline V gene encodes CDR1 MGHRA and CDR2 YSYEKL. V lost 0 bases to trimming and J lost 4 bases; unmatched junction nucleotides: 8. The CDR3 is 16 residues long. CDR3 nucleotides: TGCGCCAGCAGCCAAGAAGGGCGGCCGGGGGGAGAGACCCAGTACTTC. Its translation: CASSQEGRPGGETQYF.

This rearrangement joins TRBV6-2 or TRBV6-3 to TRBJ2-5; D remains ambiguous. This CDR3 region has 14 residues. From germline, CDR1 is MNHEY and CDR2 SVGEGT. V shed 2 bases and J shed 7 bases, with 14 bases lying between them. In nucleotides, the CDR3 is TGTGCCAGCAGTTACGTTGACACCGTGGGGACCCAGTACTTC. This sequence encodes CASSYVDTVGTQYF.

The chain couples TRBV25-1 to TRBJ1-6, with no clear D. CDR1 and CDR2 (germline): MGHDK, SYGVNS. The CDR3 spans 15 residues. Trimming left V 1 base short and J 7 bases short, with 11 bases between. In DNA form, the CDR3 reads TGTGCCAGCAGTGAATCACGGGGTATGAATTCACCCCTCCACTTT. Its protein is CASSESRGMNSPLHF.

In DNA form, the CDR3 reads TGTGCCAGCAGCGGGACCCTGGGTTGGGACTTTGTGGCCCTCCACTTT. As protein: CASSGTLGWDFVALHF. V gene TRBV7-8 combines with J gene TRBJ1-6; possibly TRBD1 for D (5 bases). Between the trimmed V and J ends, which lost 5 bases and 14 bases, there was a span of 25 bases. Germline CDR1 and CDR2: SGHVS and FQNEAQ. This CDR3 has 16 amino acids.

The chain joins TRBV28 to TRBJ2-7, with TRBD2 matching 10 bases. Germline loops: CDR1 MDHEN, CDR2 SYDVKM. V dropped 5 bases and J dropped 6; count of bases not matched to a gene: 10. The CDR3 has 15 amino acids. This CDR3 is CASSAQLAGQREQYF. DNA for the CDR3: TGTGCCAGCAGTGCACAACTAGCGGGGCAACGCGAGCAGTACTTC.

The gene calls are TRBV6-2 or TRBV6-3 and TRBJ2-7, with TRBD2 as a possible D gene (6 bases). Germline assignment: CDR1 MNHEY and CDR2 SVGEGT. Trimming pared 0 bases from V and 3 bases from J, leaving 12 bases between. There are 15 residues in the CDR3. The CDR3 protein is CASSYSRGEVYEQYF. The CDR3 DNA reads TGTGCCAGCAGTTACTCGAGAGGGGAGGTCTACGAGCAGTACTTC.

The chain combines TRBV7-9 with TRBJ2-7; possibly TRBD2 for D (6 bases). Per germline, CDR1 SEHNR and CDR2 FQNEAQ (reference sequence). Trimming took off 5 bases at V and 0 bases at J, with 14 bases between the two ends. This CDR3 is 15 amino acids long. The CDR3 loop is CASSPGDGSSYEQYF. CDR3 nucleotides: TGTGCCAGCAGCCCCGGGGACGGGAGCTCCTACGAGCAGTACTTC.

This clone was counted a few times. Other DNA sequences in this specimen translate into the identical CDR3. This sequence joins TRBV27 and TRBJ1-2, with TRBD1 matching over 10 bases. CDR1 and CDR2 from the germline V gene are MNHEY and SMNVEV (reference sequence). V shed 5 bases and J 5 bases; nucleotides not matched to a gene: 5. This CDR3 comprises 14 residues. CDR3 DNA sequence: TGTGCCAGCAGTATCGGGGACAGGGGTTATGGCTACACCTTC. Amino acid sequence: CASSIGDRGYGYTF.